The rows below give T cell receptor beta chains drawn from one sample of a study of cytomegalovirus exposure and HLA in healthy donors. Some clones are missing from TCRdb's copy, which holds only in-frame ones; the method was immunoSEQ multiplex PCR. The table shows about 200,000 clones, with around 76% occurring only once. The sample consisted of PBMCs. These receptor sequences come from a young man in good health and CMV-seronegative. Each CDR3 is given with its conserved first and last residue. The D gene is left open where the match is weak. The size entry is marked missing in some rows and otherwise reads once, few, many or a size class.

size	D	J	V	DNA	CDR3
.	.	TRBJ1-1	TRBV10-1	TGCGCCAGCCCGCACTCCGGGGTGAACACTGAAGCTTTCTTT	CASPHSGVNTEAFF
.	.	TRBJ2-4	TRBV7-2	TGTGCCAGCAGCTTAGTATCCGGGTCGAGAAACATTCAGTACTTC	CASSLVSGSRNIQYF
.	TRBD2	TRBJ2-2	TRBV2	TGTGCCAGCAGTGAGCTGGCGGGAGGGCCGACCGGGGAGCTGTTTTTT	CASSELAGGPTGELFF
once	TRBD1	TRBJ2-4	TRBV6-6	TGTGCCAGCAGACAGGGGGGCGCCAAAAACATTCAGTACTTC	CASRQGGAKNIQYF
few	.	TRBJ1-4	TRBV28	TGTGCCAGCACCCCCCGGTTGGGGCTCCCTAATGAAAAACTGTTTTTT	CASTPRLGLPNEKLFF
.	TRBD2	TRBJ2-7	TRBV30	TGTGCCTGGACCTCGGGACTAGCGGGAACCAACGAGCAGTACTTC	CAWTSGLAGTNEQYF
.	.	TRBJ2-7	TRBV7-9	TGTGCCAGCAGCCCTTTCGGGGGATCCTACGAGCAGTACTTC	CASSPFGGSYEQYF
.	TRBD2	TRBJ2-3	TRBV9	TGTGCCAGCAGCTCCCGGGACTACACAGATACGCAGTATTTT	CASSSRDYTDTQYF
.	.	TRBJ2-3	TRBV19	TGTGCCAGTCTTATGCGGGATACGCAGTATTTT	CASLMRDTQYF
.	.	TRBJ2-7	TRBV2	TGTGCCAGCAGTCCTTTTCCAGGCGAGCAGTACTTC	CASSPFPGEQYF
.	.	TRBJ2-1	TRBV28	TGTGCCACAGCGTACAATGAGCAGTTCTTC	CATAYNEQFF
.	.	TRBJ1-4	TRBV7-9	TGTGCCAGCAGCTTACGAGAAGAGGGTGAAAAACTGTTTTTT	CASSLREEGEKLFF
.	.	TRBJ2-3	TRBV28	TGTGCCAGCAGTCCCGCCCAACAGGGAAGGAAAACAGATACGCAGTATTTT	CASSPAQQGRKTDTQYF
.	TRBD2	TRBJ2-7	TRBV6-1	TGTGCCAGCAGTGAAAAGTCGGGGCTAGCGGGAGGGCGGGAGCAGTACTTC	CASSEKSGLAGGREQYF
.	.	TRBJ2-1	TRBV29-1	TGCAGCGTTGGGGTAGTAGCGGTCTACAATGAGCAGTTCTTC	CSVGVVAVYNEQFF
.	.	TRBJ2-5	TRBV7-8	TGTGCCAGCAGCTCCGGACAGCGGGGAGAGACCCAGTACTTC	CASSSGQRGETQYF
.	TRBD1	TRBJ1-2	TRBV6-5	TGTGCCAGCAGTTACTCGTCGGGACAGTCAGCCTCTGGCTACACCTTC	CASSYSSGQSASGYTF
.	TRBD1	TRBJ1-5	TRBV7-2	TGTGCCAGCAGCTTCACAGGGGCGAATCAGCCCCAGCATTTT	CASSFTGANQPQHF
few	.	TRBJ2-2	TRBV5-1	TGCGCCAGCAGCTTGGTACCGGGAAACACCGGGGAGCTGTTTTTT	CASSLVPGNTGELFF
.	TRBD1	TRBJ2-3	TRBV7-3	TGTGCCAGCAGCTTAACCGGGACAGCGACAGATACGCAGTATTTT	CASSLTGTATDTQYF
.	.	TRBJ2-7	TRBV28	TGTGCCAGCAAGGGGCATGCCTACGAGCAGTACTTC	CASKGHAYEQYF
.	TRBD1	TRBJ2-2	TRBV11-2	TGTGCCAGCAGGGGGGGCGAAAGGACAGGGCATTCGATCGGGGAGCTGTTTTTT	CASRGGERTGHSIGELFF
.	TRBD1	TRBJ2-5	TRBV10-3	TGTGCCATCAGCCAGGGGGTACAGCTTCAAGAGACCCAGTACTTC	CAISQGVQLQETQYF
.	TRBD2	TRBJ2-2	TRBV28	TGTGCCAGCAATCGGCTAGCGGGGGGTACCGGGGAGCTGTTTTTT	CASNRLAGGTGELFF
.	.	TRBJ2-7	TRBV6-6	TGTGCCAGCAGCTTACAGGGCTCCTACGAGCAGTACTTC	CASSLQGSYEQYF
.	.	TRBJ2-2	TRBV2	TGTGCCAGCAGTGTACCCAGGGGCAGTCCCGGGGAGCTGTTTTTT	CASSVPRGSPGELFF